Below, 32 T cell receptor beta chains from the same sample are listed, as sequenced in a study of monozygotic twins with inflammatory bowel disease. For each CDR3 protein, TCRdb gives one entry from its re-call of the 5' RACE reads, without DNA. This sample's table has nearly 450,000 distinct CDR3 sequences. The sample taken for sequencing was blood. These TCRs come from a human donor with ulcerative colitis or Crohn's disease, or a healthy co-twin of an affected twin (not recorded which).

J is TRBJ2-7 and V is TRBV28; checking the TCRdb D call of TRBD2 is not possible without DNA. The CDR3 is 15 amino acids. In germline, CDR1 is MDHEN, CDR2 SYDVKM. CDR3 amino acids: CASSFWTSGQSEQYF.

This sequence joins TRBV15 and TRBJ1-5. The CDR3 runs to 14 residues. In germline, CDR1 is LNHNV, CDR2 YYDKDF (reference sequence). CDR3 loop: CATSRGPSGQPQHF.

The V call is TRBV7-9, the J call TRBJ1-3; TCRdb designates TRBD1, a call that cannot be tested without DNA. There are 15 residues in the CDR3. Germline CDR1 is SEHNR and CDR2 is FQNEAQ (reference sequence). The CDR3 is CASSLSTVYGNTIYF.

V is TRBV6-5 and J is TRBJ2-2; TCRdb proposes TRBD2, but this gene call is untestable without DNA. The CDR3 is 15 amino acids. The germline gives CDR1 MNHEY, CDR2 SVGAGI. CDR3: CASSSAGRRAGELFF.

J is TRBJ2-5 and V is TRBV4-2; TCRdb returns TRBD2, unconfirmable since there is no DNA. Germline CDR1 and CDR2: LGHNA and YNFKEQ. This CDR3 has 16 amino acids. This CDR3 is CASSQISGGAKETQYF.

The chain joins TRBV7-9 to TRBJ2-1. There are 12 residues in the CDR3. Germline loops: CDR1 SEHNR, CDR2 FQNEAQ (reference sequence). The CDR3: CASSLGSFEQFF.

The chain's CDR3 is CSARDPQGADTEAFF. The chain recombines TRBV20-1 with TRBJ1-1; TCRdb's D call of TRBD1 is untestable without DNA. Germline values: CDR1 DFQATT, CDR2 SNEGSKA (reference sequence). This CDR3 spans 15 amino acids.

The genes are TRBV18 and TRBJ1-5; TCRdb proposes TRBD1, but this gene call is untestable without DNA. CDR3 length: 18 residues. CDR1 and CDR2 from the germline V gene are KGHSH and LQKENI. CDR3 loop: CASSPPGQGVGSNQPQHF.

The chain recombines TRBV19 with TRBJ2-1; the D gene TCRdb calls, TRBD2, cannot be checked with no DNA. In germline, CDR1 is LNHDA, CDR2 SQIVND (reference sequence). The CDR3 sequence is 15 residues long. The CDR3 sequence: CASQNRDLLYNEQFF.

The chain is built from TRBV9 and TRBJ2-1. Germline V gene lookup returns CDR1 SGDLS and CDR2 YYNGEE. The CDR3 runs to 15 residues. The CDR3 spells CASSVTLGSYNEQFF.

This chain's CDR3 is CASSPLAGTETQYF. V usage is TRBV7-9 and J usage is TRBJ2-5; the TCRdb D gene call, TRBD2, has no DNA to confirm it. The germline V gene has CDR1 SEHNR and CDR2 FQNEAQ (reference sequence). The CDR3 runs to 14 residues.

CDR3 sequence: CASSSQGRSPLHF. The chain uses TRBV6-5 and TRBJ1-6; TCRdb proposes TRBD1, but this gene call is untestable without DNA. Germline V gene lookup returns CDR1 MNHEY and CDR2 SVGAGI. The CDR3 covers 13 residues.

The rearrangement links TRBV5-6 to TRBJ2-1; TCRdb selects TRBD2, and the lack of DNA leaves this call unchecked. This CDR3 spans 14 amino acids. Per the germline V gene, CDR1 is SGHDT and CDR2 is YYEEEE. CDR3: CASSSDEGLNEQFF.

The chain employs TRBV10-3 and TRBJ2-3; TCRdb names TRBD1, which stays unverified in the absence of DNA. The CDR3 totals 13 residues. Looked up from germline, CDR1 is ENHRY and CDR2 is SYGVKD. Here the CDR3 reads CAGGGGPTDTQYF.

The V gene is TRBV25-1, the J gene TRBJ1-2; absent DNA, TCRdb's TRBD1 call cannot be checked. This CDR3 spans 16 amino acids. The germline CDR1 and CDR2 sequences are MGHDK and SYGVNS. The chain's CDR3 is CASSEGWTGEKYGYTF.

The chain employs TRBV7-9 and TRBJ2-3; TCRdb reports TRBD1, a call that lacks DNA to check it against. The germline V gene encodes CDR1 SEHNR and CDR2 FQNEAQ (reference sequence). This CDR3 spans 16 amino acids. CDR3 sequence: CASSKGGEWLTDTQYF.

The chain carries TRBV20-1 and TRBJ1-2. Germline CDR1 and CDR2: DFQATT and SNEGSKA (reference sequence). This CDR3 contains 11 residues. The chain's CDR3 is CSAAWLHGYTF.

This chain links TRBV5-4 with TRBJ2-6; without DNA, the TCRdb call of TRBD2 cannot be checked. The CDR3 totals 20 residues. Per germline, CDR1 SGHNT and CDR2 YYREEE (reference sequence). CDR3 amino acids: CASSLKGSGGIFSGANVLTF.

The chain is built from TRBV29-1 and TRBJ2-2; the TCRdb call, TRBD2, lacks DNA for checking. The CDR3 sequence is 11 residues long. Germline loops: CDR1 SQVTM, CDR2 ANQGSEA. The CDR3 loop reads CSVLGPGELFF.

The genes are TRBV29-1 and TRBJ2-4. CDR1 is SQVTM, CDR2 ANQGSEA, per germline. There are 12 residues in the CDR3. CDR3 protein: CSALGAKNIQYF. Combining the CDR3 with reference TRBV29-1 and TRBJ2-4 gives the whole variable domain SAVISQKPSRDICQRGTSLTIQCQVDSQVTMMFWYRQQPGQSLTLIATANQGSEATYESGFVIDKFPISRPNLTFSTLTVSNMSPEDSSIYLCSALGAKNIQYFGAGTRLSVL.

This chain joins TRBV28 and TRBJ2-1; as DNA is missing, the TRBD1 call by TCRdb cannot be tested. Germline V gene sequence: CDR1 MDHEN, CDR2 SYDVKM. CDR3 length: 14 amino acids. The CDR3 reads CASSSQTGVNEQFF.

V is TRBV6-1 and J is TRBJ1-2; TCRdb calls TRBD1, which cannot be checked without DNA. Germline loops: CDR1 MNHNS, CDR2 SASEGT. This CDR3 comprises 14 residues. The CDR3 protein is CASSAWDREGGYTF.

This chain joins TRBV28 and TRBJ2-2; TCRdb names TRBD2, which stays unverified in the absence of DNA. There are 15 residues in the CDR3. Germline V gene data show CDR1 as MDHEN and CDR2 as SYDVKM. The CDR3: CASRPSGGPTGELFF.

The chain is built from TRBV27 and TRBJ2-7. The CDR3 extends over 15 amino acids. Germline CDR1 is MNHEY and CDR2 is SMNVEV (reference sequence). This CDR3 reads CASSLGWESSYEQYF.

This sequence joins TRBV15 and TRBJ2-1; the D gene TCRdb calls, TRBD1, cannot be checked with no DNA. The CDR3 is made up of 16 amino acids. Germline CDR1 reads LNHNV; CDR2 reads YYDKDF (reference sequence). The CDR3 sequence: CATSRERGGASNEQFF.

The chain carries TRBV27 and TRBJ2-5; as DNA is missing, the TRBD1 call by TCRdb cannot be tested. This CDR3 is 15 amino acids long. Germline CDR1 MNHEY, CDR2 SMNVEV (reference sequence). This CDR3 is CASSSQGGAWETQYF.

V and J are TRBV7-7 and TRBJ2-2; TCRdb proposes TRBD2, but this gene call is untestable without DNA. The CDR3 runs 13 residues. In germline, CDR1 is SSHAT, CDR2 FNYEAQ (reference sequence). CDR3 amino acids: CAIRRDATGELFF.

The chain is built from TRBV4-2 and TRBJ2-7. Germline V gene sequence: CDR1 LGHNA, CDR2 YNFKEQ. CDR3 length: 14 residues. The CDR3 region is CASSQAGSPGEQYF.

V is TRBV29-1 and J is TRBJ2-3. The CDR3 spans 15 residues. CDR1 and CDR2 (germline): SQVTM, ANQGSEA. The CDR3 protein is CSVELPLSSTDTQYF.

The chain combines TRBV28 with TRBJ1-6; TCRdb designates TRBD1, a call that cannot be tested without DNA. The CDR3 contains 15 residues. CDR1 is MDHEN, CDR2 SYDVKM, per germline. This CDR3 is CASSSTGGYNSPLHF.

The chain joins TRBV5-1 to TRBJ2-7; the TCRdb D gene call, TRBD1, has no DNA to confirm it. The CDR3 sequence is 16 residues long. Germline CDR1 and CDR2: SGHRS and YFSETQ. The CDR3 spells CASSLSPGQSSYEQYF.

Here the CDR3 reads CASSTYGGDSYEQYF. The rearrangement uses TRBV19 and TRBJ2-7. Germline CDR1 and CDR2: LNHDA and SQIVND (reference sequence). The CDR3 runs to 15 residues.